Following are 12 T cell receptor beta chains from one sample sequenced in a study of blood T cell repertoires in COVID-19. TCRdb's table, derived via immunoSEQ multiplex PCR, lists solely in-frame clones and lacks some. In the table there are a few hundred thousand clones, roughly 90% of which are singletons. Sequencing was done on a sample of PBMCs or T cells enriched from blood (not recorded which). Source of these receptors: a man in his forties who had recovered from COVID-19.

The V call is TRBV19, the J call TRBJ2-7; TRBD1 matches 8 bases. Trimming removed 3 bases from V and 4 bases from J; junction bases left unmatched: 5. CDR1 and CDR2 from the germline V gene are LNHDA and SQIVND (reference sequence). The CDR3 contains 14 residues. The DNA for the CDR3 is TGTGCCAGTAGTATTGGGACAGGAGAGTACGAGCAGTACTTC. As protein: CASSIGTGEYEQYF.

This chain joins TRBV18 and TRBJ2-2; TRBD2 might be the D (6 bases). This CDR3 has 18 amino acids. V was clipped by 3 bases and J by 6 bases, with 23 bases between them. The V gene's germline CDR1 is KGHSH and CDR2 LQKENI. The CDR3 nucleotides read TGTGCCAGCTCACCGAATATCCTCGCGGGGTACCTTCCCGGGGAGCTGTTTTTT. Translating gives CASSPNILAGYLPGELFF.

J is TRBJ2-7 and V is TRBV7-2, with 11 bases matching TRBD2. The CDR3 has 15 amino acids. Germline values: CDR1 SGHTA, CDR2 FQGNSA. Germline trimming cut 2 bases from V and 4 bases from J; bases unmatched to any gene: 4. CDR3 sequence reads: CASSLTSGGLYEQYF. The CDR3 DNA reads TGTGCCAGCAGCTTAACTAGCGGGGGTTTATACGAGCAGTACTTC.

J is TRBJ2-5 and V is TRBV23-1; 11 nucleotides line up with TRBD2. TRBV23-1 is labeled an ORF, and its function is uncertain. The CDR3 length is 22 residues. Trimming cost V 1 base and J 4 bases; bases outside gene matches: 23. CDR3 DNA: TGCGCCAGCAGTCAATGGGGACAGCGGCCAAGACTAGCGGGACCCCCTGTAGAGACCCAGTACTTC. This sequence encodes CASSQWGQRPRLAGPPVETQYF.

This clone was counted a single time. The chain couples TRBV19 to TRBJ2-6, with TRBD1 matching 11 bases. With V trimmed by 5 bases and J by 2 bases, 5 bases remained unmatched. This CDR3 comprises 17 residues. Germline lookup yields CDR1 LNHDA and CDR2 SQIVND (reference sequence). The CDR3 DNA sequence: TGTGCCAGTAGTCTAGGACAGGGGGCTCCTGGGGCCAACGTCCTGACTTTC. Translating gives CASSLGQGAPGANVLTF.

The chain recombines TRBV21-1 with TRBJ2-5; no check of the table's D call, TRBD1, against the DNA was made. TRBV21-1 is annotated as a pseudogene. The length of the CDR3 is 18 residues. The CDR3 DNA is TGTGCCAGCAGCAATCGTACAGGGGGCGCCTCCCGGCAAGAGACCCAGTACTTC. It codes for CASSNRTGGASRQETQYF.

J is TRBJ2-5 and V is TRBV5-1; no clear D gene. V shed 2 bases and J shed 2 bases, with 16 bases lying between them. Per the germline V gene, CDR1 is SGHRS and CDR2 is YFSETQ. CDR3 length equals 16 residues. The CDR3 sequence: CASSFNAGSTQETQYF. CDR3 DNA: TGCGCCAGCAGCTTTAATGCAGGCAGCACTCAAGAGACCCAGTACTTC. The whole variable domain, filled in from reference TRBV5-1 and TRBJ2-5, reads KAGVTQTPRYLIKTRGQQVTLSCSPISGHRSVSWYQQTPGQGLQFLFEYFSETQRNKGNFPGRFSGRQFSNSRSEMNVSTLELGDSALYLCASSFNAGSTQETQYFGPGTRLLVL.

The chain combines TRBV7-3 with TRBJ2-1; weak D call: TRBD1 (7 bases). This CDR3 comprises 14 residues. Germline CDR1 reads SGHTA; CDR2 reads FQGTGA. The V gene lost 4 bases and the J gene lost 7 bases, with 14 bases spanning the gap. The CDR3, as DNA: TGTGCCAGCAGCTCCAGACAGGGACTTAATGAGCAGTTCTTC. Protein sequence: CASSSRQGLNEQFF.

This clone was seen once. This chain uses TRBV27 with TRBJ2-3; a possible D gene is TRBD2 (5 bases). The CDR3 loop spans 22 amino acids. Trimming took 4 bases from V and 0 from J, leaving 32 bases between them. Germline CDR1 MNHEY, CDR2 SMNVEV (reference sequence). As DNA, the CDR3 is TGTGCCAGCAGTTCAGGAAACACTGGTGTATCCCTCCGGGAACCTAGCACAGATACGCAGTATTTT. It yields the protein CASSSGNTGVSLREPSTDTQYF.

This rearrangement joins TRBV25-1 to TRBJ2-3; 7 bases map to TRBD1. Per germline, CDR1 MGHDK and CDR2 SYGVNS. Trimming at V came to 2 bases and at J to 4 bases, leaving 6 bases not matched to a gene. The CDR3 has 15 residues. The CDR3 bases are TGTGCCAGCAGTGAAAAAACAGGGGTGGCAGATACGCAGTATTTT. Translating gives CASSEKTGVADTQYF. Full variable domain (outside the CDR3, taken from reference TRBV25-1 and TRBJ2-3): EADIYQTPRYLVIGTGKKITLECSQTMGHDKMYWYQQDPGMELHLIHYSYGVNSTEKGDLSSESTVSRIRTEHFPLTLESARPSHTSQYLCASSEKTGVADTQYFGPGTRLTVL.

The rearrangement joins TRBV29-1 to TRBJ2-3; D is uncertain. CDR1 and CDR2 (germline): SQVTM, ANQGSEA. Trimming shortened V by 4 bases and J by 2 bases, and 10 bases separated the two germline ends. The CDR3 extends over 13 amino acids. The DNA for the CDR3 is TGCAGCGTTGCAGGCCCAAACACAGATACGCAGTATTTT. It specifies CSVAGPNTDTQYF.

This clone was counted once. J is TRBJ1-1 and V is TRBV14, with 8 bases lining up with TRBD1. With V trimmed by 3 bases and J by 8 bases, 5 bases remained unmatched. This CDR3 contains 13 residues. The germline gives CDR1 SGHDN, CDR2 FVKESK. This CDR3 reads CASSQDRAREAFF. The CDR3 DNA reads TGTGCCAGCAGCCAGGACAGGGCCCGCGAAGCTTTCTTT.